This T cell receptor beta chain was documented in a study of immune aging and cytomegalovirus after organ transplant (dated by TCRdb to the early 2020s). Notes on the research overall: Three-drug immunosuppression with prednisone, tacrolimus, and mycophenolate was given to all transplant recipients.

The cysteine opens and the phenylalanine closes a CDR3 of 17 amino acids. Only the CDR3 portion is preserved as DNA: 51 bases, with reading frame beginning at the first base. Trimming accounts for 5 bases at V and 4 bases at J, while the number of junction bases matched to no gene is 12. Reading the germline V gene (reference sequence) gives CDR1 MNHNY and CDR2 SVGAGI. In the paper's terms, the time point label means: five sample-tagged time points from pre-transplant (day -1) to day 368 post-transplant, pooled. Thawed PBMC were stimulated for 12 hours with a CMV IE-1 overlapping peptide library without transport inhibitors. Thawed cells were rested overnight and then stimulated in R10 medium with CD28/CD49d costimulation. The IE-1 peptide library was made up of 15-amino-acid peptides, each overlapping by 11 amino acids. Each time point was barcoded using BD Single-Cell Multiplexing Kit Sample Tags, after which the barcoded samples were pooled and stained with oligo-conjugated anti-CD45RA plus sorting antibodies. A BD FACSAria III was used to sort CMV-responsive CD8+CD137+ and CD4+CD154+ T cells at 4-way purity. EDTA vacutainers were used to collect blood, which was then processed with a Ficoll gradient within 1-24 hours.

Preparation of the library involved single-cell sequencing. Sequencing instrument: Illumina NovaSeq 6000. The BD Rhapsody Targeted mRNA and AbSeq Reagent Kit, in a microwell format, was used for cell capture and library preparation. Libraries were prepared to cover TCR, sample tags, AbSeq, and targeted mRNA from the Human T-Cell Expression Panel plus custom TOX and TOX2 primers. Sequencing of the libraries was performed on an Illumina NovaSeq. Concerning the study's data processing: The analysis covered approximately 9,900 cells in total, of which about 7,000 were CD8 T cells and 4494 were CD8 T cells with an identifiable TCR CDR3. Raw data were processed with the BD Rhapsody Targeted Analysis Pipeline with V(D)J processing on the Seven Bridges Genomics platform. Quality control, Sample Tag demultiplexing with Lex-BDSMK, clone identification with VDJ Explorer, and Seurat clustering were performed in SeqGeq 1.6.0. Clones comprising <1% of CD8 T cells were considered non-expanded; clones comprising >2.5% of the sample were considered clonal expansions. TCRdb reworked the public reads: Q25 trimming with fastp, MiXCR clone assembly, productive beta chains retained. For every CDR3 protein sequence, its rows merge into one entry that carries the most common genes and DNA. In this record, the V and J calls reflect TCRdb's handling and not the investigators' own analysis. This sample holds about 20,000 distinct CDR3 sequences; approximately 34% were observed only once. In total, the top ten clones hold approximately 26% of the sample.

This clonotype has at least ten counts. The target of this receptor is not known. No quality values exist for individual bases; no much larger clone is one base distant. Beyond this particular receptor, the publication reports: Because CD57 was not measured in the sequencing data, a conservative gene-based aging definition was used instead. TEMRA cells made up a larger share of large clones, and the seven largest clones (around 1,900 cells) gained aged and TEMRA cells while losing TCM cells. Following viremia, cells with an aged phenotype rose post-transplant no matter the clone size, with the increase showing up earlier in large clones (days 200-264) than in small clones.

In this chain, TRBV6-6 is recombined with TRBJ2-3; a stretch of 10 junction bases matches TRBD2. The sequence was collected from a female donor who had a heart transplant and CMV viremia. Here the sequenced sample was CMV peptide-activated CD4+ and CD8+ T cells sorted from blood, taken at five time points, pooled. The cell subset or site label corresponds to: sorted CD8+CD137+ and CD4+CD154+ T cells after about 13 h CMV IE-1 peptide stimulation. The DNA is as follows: TGTGCCAGCAGTCACTATCCTAGCGGGAGCCGGTCAGATACGCAGTATTTT. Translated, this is CASSHYPSGSRSDTQYF.